The clone carrying this TCR beta chain was observed many times. Its target is unknown. Germline-derived CDR1 and CDR2 are SNHLY and FYNNEI. The CDR3 has 16 amino acids. J gave up 2 bases and V 1 base, and 2 bases lay outside the gene matches. The data originate from a study of early T cells in non-severe SARS-CoV-2 infection. Study-wide context: Whole-blood bulk RNA, unsorted, was sequenced, and chains were unpaired.

Individual cDNA molecules carried attached unique molecular identifiers. TCRdb recomputed calls from the 5' RACE reads with MiXCR, one row per CDR3 protein. The sample lists approximately 30,000 distinct CDR3 sequences, around 4% occurring once. Whole-study results and caveats: The VDJdb matching leaned toward anti-spike CD8 responses and overlooked private and CD4 specificities.

The specimen sequenced was whole blood. The J gene is TRBJ2-3, the V gene TRBV2; the match to TRBD2 covers 11 bases. The TCR was taken from an adult who was a healthcare worker with PCR-confirmed SARS-CoV-2 infection or an uninfected control (not recorded which). CDR3 nucleotides: TGTGCCAGCAGTGAAGGACTAGCGGGGTACACAGATACGCAGTATTTT. As protein: CASSEGLAGYTDTQYF.